The clone carrying this T cell receptor beta chain was seen a few times. RNA transcripts served as the template for amplifying TCR beta CDR3 regions. Using the HTBI primer set, a first-round RT-PCR was run on the TCR CDR3. TCRdb fed the multiplex PCR reads into MiXCR, producing one record per CDR3 protein. This table holds under 650,000 distinct CDR3 sequences, around 16% found once. This entry belongs to a study of T cells in Graves' hyperthyroidism and ophthalmopathy. Study at large: Peripheral blood collection took place at initial diagnosis, before any treatment.

This CDR3 is built from 15 residues. The germline gives CDR1 SEHNR, CDR2 FQNEAQ (reference sequence). The junction had 7 bases not matched to a gene; V was cut back by 4 bases and J by 5 bases. Graves' hyperthyroidism is called stable when ophthalmopathy does not progress within 18 months. Diagnoses used clinical symptoms, serum thyroxine and TRAb, thyroid ultrasound and orbital computed tomography. The chain uses TRBV7-9 and TRBJ1-4; 7 bases are a match to TRBD1. The sample comprised blood. This receptor was identified in a woman in her thirties with Graves' hyperthyroidism. As DNA, the CDR3 is TGTGCCAGCAGCTCCAGGATGACAGGGAATGAAAAACTGTTTTTT. This encodes CASSSRMTGNEKLFF.